Each of the 27 T cell receptor beta chains below was sequenced from the same sample in a study of T cells in localized non-small cell lung cancer. Data came from immunoSEQ multiplex PCR; TCRdb stores just in-frame clones and leaves some out. The sample contains about 24,000 clones, about 87% of which appear only once. This specimen was peripheral blood mononuclear cells, taken before any cancer treatment. These receptors were obtained from a woman aged 35-75 years with stage III lung adenocarcinoma.

V usage is TRBV5-4 and J usage is TRBJ2-1, with 9 bases identical to TRBD1. There are 15 residues in the CDR3. V trimming: 4 bases; J trimming: 7 bases; junction bases outside the gene matches: 9. CDR1 and CDR2 (germline): SGHNT, YYREEE (reference sequence). The CDR3 region is CASSEDRGRLNEQFF. As DNA, the CDR3 is TGTGCCAGCAGCGAAGACAGGGGGAGATTAAATGAGCAGTTCTTC. The whole variable domain, remainder taken from reference TRBV5-4 and TRBJ2-1, is ETGVTQSPTHLIKTRGQQVTLRCSSQSGHNTVSWYQQALGQGPQFIFQYYREEENGRGNFPPRFSGLQFPNYSSELNVNALELDDSALYLCASSEDRGRLNEQFFGPGTRLTVL.

The rearrangement links TRBV5-4 to TRBJ2-7; a weak D match, TRBD1 (7 bases). CDR1 and CDR2 from the germline V gene are SGHNT and YYREEE (reference sequence). V gave up 4 bases and J gave up 1 base, with 12 bases separating them. This CDR3 region has 14 residues. The CDR3 DNA sequence: TGTGCCAGCAGCCAGGGGGGACAGTCCTACGAGCAGTACTTC. This encodes CASSQGGQSYEQYF.

J is TRBJ2-2 and V is TRBV6-6, with unresolved D. V lost 6 bases and J 5 bases, leaving 4 bases between the germline ends. The CDR3 runs to 11 residues. Germline lookup yields CDR1 MNHNY and CDR2 SVGAGI (reference sequence). DNA of the CDR3: TGTGCCAGCAGCCTGACCGGGGAGCTGTTTTTT. Protein: CASSLTGELFF.

The sample holds one count of this clone. The gene calls are TRBV18 and TRBJ2-7, with D perhaps TRBD1 or TRBD2 (6 bases each). Per germline, CDR1 KGHSH and CDR2 LQKENI. The CDR3 runs 15 residues. V gave up 0 bases and J gave up 4 bases, with 13 bases separating them. In DNA, the CDR3 is TGTGCCAGCTCACCACCGGGGGGCGGAGGTTACGAGCAGTACTTC. This sequence encodes CASSPPGGGGYEQYF.

This clone was seen a handful of times. CDR3 sequence reads: CASTKGRANYGYTF. CDR3 sequence (DNA): TGTGCCAGCACCAAGGGACGGGCTAACTATGGCTACACCTTC. The chain employs TRBV6-5 and TRBJ1-2; D is perhaps TRBD1 (5 bases). CDR3 length: 14 residues. Trimming took 7 bases from V and 0 from J, leaving 12 bases between them. Germline values: CDR1 MNHEY, CDR2 SVGAGI.

V and J are TRBV10-3 and TRBJ1-1, with D perhaps matching TRBD1 (6 bases). The CDR3 consists of 13 residues. Trimming removed 10 bases at V and 5 bases at J, with 17 bases between. Germline V gene sequence: CDR1 ENHRY, CDR2 SYGVKD. CDR3 DNA: TGTGCCACCGCTTACAGGGCGCGGACTGAAGCTTTCTTT. Protein sequence: CATAYRARTEAFF.

A few counts support this clone. The CDR3 bases are TGCGCCAGCAGCCAAGTTCGGGGCTACGAGCAGTACTTC. Its protein product is CASSQVRGYEQYF. This chain uses TRBV4-3 with TRBJ2-7, with a tentative D call TRBD2 (5 bases). CDR3 size: 13 residues. Trimming shortened V by 1 base and J by 3 bases, and 7 bases separated the two germline ends. Germline CDR1 reads LGHNA; CDR2 reads YSLEER.

This clone was detected only once. The DNA of the CDR3 is TGTGCCAGCAGCACCAGGAACGATTTGTTGGGGGACTATGGCTACACCTTC. The encoded protein is CASSTRNDLLGDYGYTF. The chain is built from TRBV6-4 and TRBJ1-2; maybe TRBD1 (5 bases). The length of the CDR3 is 17 residues. Trimming took off 6 bases at V and 3 bases at J, with 23 bases between the two ends. Germline loops: CDR1 MRHNA, CDR2 SNTAGT.

This chain links TRBV7-2 with TRBJ2-7; D perhaps matches TRBD2 (5 bases). This CDR3 contains 14 residues. The V and J ends lost 1 base and 6 bases respectively, with 13 bases between them. Germline loops: CDR1 SGHTA, CDR2 FQGNSA. The CDR3 DNA is TGTGCCAGCAGCTTAGATGACTACCGTGGCGAGCAGTACTTC. This translates into CASSLDDYRGEQYF.

This sequence joins TRBV11-3 and TRBJ2-3; D is unclear. CDR1 and CDR2 from the germline V gene are SGHNT and YENEEA. There are 13 residues in the CDR3. The V and J ends lost 1 base and 3 bases respectively, with 5 bases between them. The CDR3: CASSLGGTDTQYF. The CDR3 nucleotides read TGTGCCAGCAGCTTAGGCGGTACAGATACGCAGTATTTT.

V is TRBV4-2 and J is TRBJ2-1; 7 bases align to TRBD1. Unmatched junction bases numbered 4, after V lost 0 bases and J lost 5 bases. CDR3 length: 15 residues. The germline V gene has CDR1 LGHNA and CDR2 YNFKEQ. CDR3 protein: CASSQDGQVDNEQFF. In nucleotides, the CDR3 is TGTGCCAGCAGCCAAGATGGACAGGTAGACAATGAGCAGTTCTTC.

This clone appeared a single time. This sequence joins TRBV5-1 and TRBJ1-4; D ambiguous. CDR3 length: 17 amino acids. Trimming left V 0 bases short and J 0 bases short, with 12 bases between. Germline CDR1 is SGHRS and CDR2 is YFSETQ. CDR3 bases: TGCGCCAGCAGCTTGGACCCAAACAGAGCAACTAATGAAAAACTGTTTTTT. Amino acids: CASSLDPNRATNEKLFF. Together with reference TRBV5-1 and TRBJ1-4, the CDR3 gives the full variable domain: KAGVTQTPRYLIKTRGQQVTLSCSPISGHRSVSWYQQTPGQGLQFLFEYFSETQRNKGNFPGRFSGRQFSNSRSEMNVSTLELGDSALYLCASSLDPNRATNEKLFFGSGTQLSVL.

The V call is TRBV29-1, the J call TRBJ2-7; 7 positions agree with TRBD2. Germline assignment: CDR1 SQVTM and CDR2 ANQGSEA. The length of the CDR3 is 12 residues. Losses at the gene ends were 7 bases for V and 3 bases for J; bases not matched to a gene: 6. The DNA for the CDR3 is TGCAGCGCGGGGGAGGGGATCTACGAGCAGTACTTC. Translating it yields CSAGEGIYEQYF.

This chain joins TRBV6-1 and TRBJ1-2; the D is unclear. From germline, CDR1 is MNHNS and CDR2 SASEGT. V lost 3 bases and J lost 4, with 18 bases in between. This CDR3 region has 16 residues. The CDR3 DNA is TGTGCCAGCAGTGAGGATCCTGCCATTCGCGGCTATGGCTACACCTTC. Its translation is CASSEDPAIRGYGYTF.

The chain joins TRBV5-1 to TRBJ2-7; D is unclear. Germline V gene data show CDR1 as SGHRS and CDR2 as YFSETQ. V gave up 4 bases and J gave up 2 bases, with 10 bases separating them. The CDR3 is 13 residues long. The CDR3 here is CASSRTEAYEQYF. CDR3 in DNA: TGCGCCAGCAGCCGCACGGAAGCCTACGAGCAGTACTTC.

The chain has TRBV4-3 and TRBJ2-7; TRBD1 or TRBD2 may be the D gene (5 bases each). Between the trimmed V and J ends, which lost 0 bases and 4 bases, there was a span of 13 bases. Germline V gives CDR1 LGHNA, CDR2 YSLEER. The length of the CDR3 is 15 residues. DNA of the CDR3: TGCGCCAGCAGCCAAGAGCCGGGACCCAGATACGAGCAGTACTTC. It yields the protein CASSQEPGPRYEQYF.

J is TRBJ1-3 and V is TRBV9; D gene uncertain. CDR1 is SGDLS, CDR2 YYNGEE, per germline. The ends were cut back, 1 base at V and 0 bases at J, with 5 bases in the middle. The CDR3 has 14 amino acids. For the CDR3, the DNA is TGTGCCAGCAGCGTAACAAGCTCTGGAAACACCATATATTTT. Amino acids: CASSVTSSGNTIYF.

The V and J genes are TRBV7-9 and TRBJ2-3, with 11 bases matching TRBD2. With V trimmed by 3 bases and J by 5 bases, 10 bases remained unmatched. Per the germline V gene, CDR1 is SEHNR and CDR2 is FQNEAQ (reference sequence). This CDR3 has 17 amino acids. CDR3 sequence (DNA): TGTGCCAGCAGCTTTGATCCCCTTGGACTAGCGGGAGATACGCAGTATTTT. It is translated as CASSFDPLGLAGDTQYF.

The chain combines TRBV7-9 with TRBJ2-1; D remains ambiguous. The germline CDR1 and CDR2 sequences are SEHNR and FQNEAQ (reference sequence). V was shortened by 5 bases and J by 3 bases, with 14 bases between the two germline ends. This CDR3 region has 15 residues. This chain's CDR3 is CASSRPRAGYNEQFF. The CDR3 coding sequence is TGTGCCAGCAGCCGACCGAGAGCCGGCTACAATGAGCAGTTCTTC.

This chain uses TRBV2 with TRBJ2-3; D gene uncertain. Per the germline V gene, CDR1 is SNHLY and CDR2 is FYNNEI. V was clipped by 6 bases and J by 1 base, with 14 bases between them. This CDR3 is built from 15 residues. As DNA, the CDR3 is TGTGCCAGCAGATCCCAGGACCTTGGCACAGATACGCAGTATTTT. Translation: CASRSQDLGTDTQYF.

This sequence joins TRBV5-4 and TRBJ2-5; no firm D call. The ends were cut back, 5 bases at V and 8 bases at J, with 22 bases in the middle. CDR1 and CDR2 (germline): SGHNT, YYREEE (reference sequence). The CDR3 is 15 residues long. The CDR3 nucleotides are TGTGCCAGCAGTCACCAAATCATAAGAGATGGAACCCAGTACTTC. This translates into CASSHQIIRDGTQYF.

J is TRBJ2-3 and V is TRBV10-1, with D maybe TRBD2 (5 bases). The CDR3 has 14 amino acids. V was clipped by 8 bases and J by 2 bases, with 14 bases between them. CDR1 is WNHNN, CDR2 SYGVQD, per germline (reference sequence). CDR3 DNA: TGCGCCAGCGGGGAGAGGCAAAACACAGATACGCAGTATTTT. Protein sequence: CASGERQNTDTQYF.

The gene calls are TRBV6-6 and TRBJ2-3, with D uncertain. Trimming took off 1 base at V and 4 bases at J, with 3 bases between the two ends. This CDR3 comprises 12 residues. Per germline, CDR1 MNHNY and CDR2 SVGAGI (reference sequence). CDR3 sequence: CASSYFPDTQYF. CDR3 DNA: TGTGCCAGCAGTTACTTCCCAGATACGCAGTATTTT.

Written as DNA, the CDR3 is TGTGCCAGCAGCACCCATCCCAGGGGGGTAACTAACTATGGCTACACCTTC. Its translation is CASSTHPRGVTNYGYTF. The chain carries TRBV7-8 and TRBJ1-2, with TRBD1 matching 7 bases. CDR3 length: 17 amino acids. J lost 0 bases, V lost 5 bases, and 12 bases had no gene match. CDR1 and CDR2 from the germline V gene are SGHVS and FQNEAQ.

The chain couples TRBV18 to TRBJ2-7; 8 positions agree with TRBD2. The trim removed 3 bases at V and 5 bases at J, leaving 21 bases unmatched. Germline values: CDR1 KGHSH, CDR2 LQKENI. CDR3 length equals 19 residues. The CDR3 spells CASSPYVAGGGGGANEQYF. The CDR3, as DNA: TGTGCCAGCTCACCGTACGTGGCGGGAGGAGGTGGAGGAGCCAACGAGCAGTACTTC.

The chain employs TRBV5-1 and TRBJ1-4, with 9 bases matching TRBD1. Germline CDR1 SGHRS, CDR2 YFSETQ. The junction had 2 bases not matched to a gene; V was cut back by 4 bases and J by 7 bases. The CDR3 extends over 13 amino acids. DNA for the CDR3: TGCGCCAGCAGCCTGGACAGGGGTGAAAAACTGTTTTTT. As protein: CASSLDRGEKLFF. The whole variable domain, filled in from reference TRBV5-1 and TRBJ1-4, reads KAGVTQTPRYLIKTRGQQVTLSCSPISGHRSVSWYQQTPGQGLQFLFEYFSETQRNKGNFPGRFSGRQFSNSRSEMNVSTLELGDSALYLCASSLDRGEKLFFGSGTQLSVL.

This rearrangement joins TRBV7-2 to TRBJ1-1; possibly TRBD1 for D (6 bases). This CDR3 spans 14 amino acids. Germline values: CDR1 SGHTA, CDR2 FQGNSA. V was clipped by 5 bases and J by 5 bases, with 15 bases between them. CDR3 bases: TGTGCCAGCAGCCGACAGGTGTCTGCAACTGAAGCTTTCTTT. This sequence encodes CASSRQVSATEAFF.